This T cell receptor (beta chain) was sequenced for a study of control samples from healthy donors and cancer patients. Some clones are missing from TCRdb's copy, which holds only in-frame ones; the method was immunoSEQ multiplex PCR. The repertoire holds approximately 97,000 clones, with roughly 92% as singletons. CDR3 length: 12 residues. The V gene lost 0 bases and the J gene lost 0 bases, with 2 bases spanning the gap. Germline loops: CDR1 SQVTM, CDR2 ANQGSEA. The TCR comes from a human donor in good health. The donor label of this sample is uncertain. The J gene is TRBJ1-1, the V gene TRBV29-1; D ambiguous. What was sequenced was blood. CDR3 region: CSVEEMNTEAFF. DNA for the CDR3: TGCAGCGTTGAAGAAATGAACACTGAAGCTTTCTTT.